One sample yielded the 11 T cell receptor beta chains listed below, sequenced in a study of OX40 agonist ivuxolimab in advanced cancers. Generated by immunoSEQ multiplex PCR, the TCRdb table keeps only in-frame clones and is missing some. The repertoire holds 40,000 or so clones, with approximately 84% as singletons. The material was CD4+ or CD8+ T cells sorted from blood, obtained in a trial of the OX40 agonist ivuxolimab. The source is an adult with an advanced solid tumor such as melanoma, head and neck, liver or kidney cancer.

The chain carries TRBV2 and TRBJ1-1; 7 nucleotides line up with TRBD1. The CDR3 runs to 13 residues. The junction had 10 bases not matched to a gene; V was cut back by 10 bases and J by 5 bases. Per germline, CDR1 SNHLY and CDR2 FYNNEI. The CDR3 DNA is TGTGCCATCCGGGGGCAGGGGGGTACTGAAGCTTTCTTT. Encoded protein: CAIRGQGGTEAFF.

J is TRBJ2-7 and V is TRBV2; 8 bases fit TRBD2. CDR3 length: 15 residues. The ends lost 6 bases at V and 6 bases at J; junction bases unmatched: 13. Germline V gene sequence: CDR1 SNHLY, CDR2 FYNNEI. In DNA form, the CDR3 reads TGTGCCAGCAGCCTAACCGGGACTAGTTATGCCGAGCAGTACTTC. This codes for CASSLTGTSYAEQYF.

The CDR3: CASMGLVNQPQHF. The CDR3 nucleotides read TGCGCCAGCATGGGGTTGGTCAATCAGCCCCAGCATTTT. The chain uses TRBV10-2 and TRBJ1-5; D is undetermined. Trimming took off 7 bases at V and 3 bases at J, with 10 bases between the two ends. The CDR3 totals 13 residues. The germline CDR1 and CDR2 sequences are WSHSY and SAAADI.

The gene calls are TRBV28 and TRBJ1-5; the D gene is possibly TRBD1 (6 bases). V lost 8 bases, J lost 3 bases, and 17 bases lay in between. This CDR3 has 15 residues. CDR1 and CDR2 from the germline V gene are MDHEN and SYDVKM. Here the CDR3 reads CASSGGQKLNQPQHF. The CDR3 coding sequence is TGTGCCAGCTCTGGTGGACAGAAACTCAATCAGCCCCAGCATTTT.

This clone has only a few counts. The CDR3 protein is CASSLVGTGNTGELFF. CDR3 nucleotide sequence: TGTGCCAGCAGCTTAGTCGGGACAGGGAACACCGGGGAGCTGTTTTTT. This chain links TRBV7-9 with TRBJ2-2; 8 bases agree with TRBD1. V shed 1 base, J shed 1 base, and the junction held 2 bases outside the gene matches. Germline loops: CDR1 SEHNR, CDR2 FQNEAQ (reference sequence). This CDR3 comprises 16 residues.

This clone was detected once. The junction does not match germline at one end; this may be a read error. This rearrangement joins TRBV27 to TRBJ1-5; no firm D call. Germline V lookup: CDR1 MNHEY, CDR2 SMNVEV (reference sequence). The CDR3 is 15 amino acids. The CDR3 region has the DNA TGTGCCAGCAGTCCCAGCCAGAGGAGCAGTCAGCCCCAGCATTTT. This translates into CASSPSQRSSQPQHF.

The chain is built from TRBV5-4 and TRBJ2-7, with D perhaps matching TRBD1 (6 bases). Trimming took off 0 bases at V and 6 bases at J, with 16 bases between the two ends. CDR3 length equals 15 residues. Germline CDR1 reads SGHNT; CDR2 reads YYREEE (reference sequence). The CDR3 DNA follows: TGTGCCAGCAGCTTGGGGGCCCGAAGGGGGTTCGAGCAGTACTTC. Translation gives CASSLGARRGFEQYF. The variable domain in full, completed from reference TRBV5-4 and TRBJ2-7, reads ETGVTQSPTHLIKTRGQQVTLRCSSQSGHNTVSWYQQALGQGPQFIFQYYREEENGRGNFPPRFSGLQFPNYSSELNVNALELDDSALYLCASSLGARRGFEQYFGPGTRLTVT.

This clone was counted a few times. V is TRBV13 and J is TRBJ2-2; 12 bases are a match to TRBD2. Trimming cost V 4 bases and J 7 bases; bases outside gene matches: 16. CDR1 and CDR2 (germline): PRHDT, FYEKMQ (reference sequence). There are 19 residues in the CDR3. CDR3 DNA: TGTGCCAGCAGCTCTCTAGCGGGGGGGCCGAGTTCAAATGTCGGGGAGCTGTTTTTT. Translation: CASSSLAGGPSSNVGELFF.

This chain connects TRBV5-6 to TRBJ2-2; D possibly corresponds to TRBD1 (6 bases). The V end lost 4 bases, the J end lost 3 bases, and 13 bases lay between the germline ends. From germline, CDR1 is SGHDT and CDR2 YYEEEE. The CDR3 extends over 15 amino acids. This CDR3 is CASSLEQGYTGELFF. The CDR3 DNA reads as TGTGCCAGCAGCCTGGAGCAGGGGTACACCGGGGAGCTGTTTTTT.

The V call is TRBV7-2, the J call TRBJ2-2; D is perhaps TRBD2 (6 bases). Germline V CDR1 and CDR2: SGHTA, FQGNSA. V lost 1 base, J lost 4 bases, and 10 bases lay in between. This CDR3 has 15 residues. This CDR3 is CASSLVQGGTGELFF. The CDR3 DNA sequence: TGTGCCAGCAGCTTAGTCCAGGGAGGCACCGGGGAGCTGTTTTTT.

V is TRBV18 and J is TRBJ1-5, with D perhaps TRBD1 (5 bases). CDR1 and CDR2 from the germline V gene are KGHSH and LQKENI. CDR3 length: 14 residues. V dropped 2 bases and J dropped 4 bases, with 9 bases sitting between them. DNA of the CDR3: TGTGCCAGCTCACCAAGGGACGGGAATCAGCCCCAGCATTTT. This encodes CASSPRDGNQPQHF.